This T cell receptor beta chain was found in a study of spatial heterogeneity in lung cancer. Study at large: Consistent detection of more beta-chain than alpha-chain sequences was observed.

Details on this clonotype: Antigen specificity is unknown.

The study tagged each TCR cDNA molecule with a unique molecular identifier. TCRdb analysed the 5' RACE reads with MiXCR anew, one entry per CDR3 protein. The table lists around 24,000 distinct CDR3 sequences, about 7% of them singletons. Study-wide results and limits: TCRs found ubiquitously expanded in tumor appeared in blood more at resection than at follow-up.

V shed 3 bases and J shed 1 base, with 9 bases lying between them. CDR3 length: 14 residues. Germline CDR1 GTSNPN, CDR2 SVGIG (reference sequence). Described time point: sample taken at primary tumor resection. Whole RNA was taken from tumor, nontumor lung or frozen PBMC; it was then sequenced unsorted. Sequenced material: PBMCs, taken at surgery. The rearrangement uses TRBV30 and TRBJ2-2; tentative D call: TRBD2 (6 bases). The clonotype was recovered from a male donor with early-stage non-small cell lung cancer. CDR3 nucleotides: TGTGCCTGGAGGCGGGAAGGGAACACCGGGGAGCTGTTTTTT. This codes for CAWRREGNTGELFF. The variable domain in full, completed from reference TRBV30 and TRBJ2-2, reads SQTIHQWPATLVQPVGSPLSLECTVEGTSNPNLYWYRQAAGRGLQLLFYSVGIGQISSEVPQNLSASRPQDRQFILSSKKLLLSDSGFYLCAWRREGNTGELFFGEGSRLTVL.